The 24 T cell receptor beta chains below were found in one sample sequenced in a study of T cell responses to AZD1222 COVID-19 vaccine. The repertoire was sequenced with immunoSEQ multiplex PCR; TCRdb's copy has only in-frame clones and lacks some. The sample has 100,000 to 150,000 clones; approximately 89% are singletons. Sequencing used peripheral blood, obtained on day 0 of AZD1222 vaccination. The origin of the receptors is an adult in good health.

In DNA, the CDR3 is TGCGCCAGCGGCAGGGGGGTGAACAATGAGCAGTTCTTC. Encoded protein: CASGRGVNNEQFF. V usage is TRBV5-1 and J usage is TRBJ2-1, with D tentatively TRBD1 (7 bases). Looked up from germline, CDR1 is SGHRS and CDR2 is YFSETQ. The CDR3 contains 13 residues. V was shortened by 7 bases and J by 5 bases, with 13 bases between the two germline ends. The whole variable domain, filled in from reference TRBV5-1 and TRBJ2-1, reads KAGVTQTPRYLIKTRGQQVTLSCSPISGHRSVSWYQQTPGQGLQFLFEYFSETQRNKGNFPGRFSGRQFSNSRSEMNVSTLELGDSALYLCASGRGVNNEQFFGPGTRLTVL.

This chain uses TRBV9 with TRBJ1-2; D is uncertain. This CDR3 has 16 amino acids. The germline V gene encodes CDR1 SGDLS and CDR2 YYNGEE. V was clipped by 3 bases and J by 4 bases, with 19 bases between them. This chain's CDR3 is CASSGRRGERSYGYTF. The DNA of the CDR3 is TGTGCCAGCAGCGGACGACGCGGAGAGAGAAGCTATGGCTACACCTTC.

V is TRBV28 and J is TRBJ1-1; D is possibly TRBD1 (6 bases). Germline lookup yields CDR1 MDHEN and CDR2 SYDVKM. This CDR3 contains 15 residues. V lost 6 bases and J lost 5, with 19 bases in between. CDR3 nucleotides: TGTGCCAGCAGCCGACCCCGGGGGGCATGGACTGAAGCTTTCTTT. Amino acids: CASSRPRGAWTEAFF. The full variable domain, completed using reference TRBV28 and TRBJ1-1, is DVKVTQSSRYLVKRTGEKVFLECVQDMDHENMFWYRQDPGLGLRLIYFSYDVKMKEKGDIPEGYSVSREKKERFSLILESASTNQTSMYLCASSRPRGAWTEAFFGQGTRLTVV.

The chain recombines TRBV11-2 with TRBJ2-7; 8 bases are a match to TRBD2. Germline loops: CDR1 SGHAT, CDR2 FQNNGV. The V segment lost 5 bases and the J segment 5 bases; nucleotides outside the gene matches: 8. The CDR3 spans 14 residues. CDR3 protein: CASSPSGRPHEQYF. CDR3 nucleotides: TGTGCCAGCAGCCCTAGCGGGCGGCCCCACGAGCAGTACTTC.

This chain links TRBV2 with TRBJ1-2; 7 bases fit TRBD1. V gave up 2 bases and J gave up 7 bases; unmatched junction bases: 7. The CDR3 has 14 amino acids. The germline V gene has CDR1 SNHLY and CDR2 FYNNEI. CDR3 sequence (DNA): TGTGCCAGCAGTGAACGGGACAGATCTCTTGGCTACACCTTC. It translates to CASSERDRSLGYTF.

J is TRBJ2-7 and V is TRBV30; D gene unclear. This CDR3 spans 13 amino acids. CDR1 and CDR2 (germline): GTSNPN, SVGIG (reference sequence). The V and J ends lost 3 bases and 6 bases respectively, with 15 bases between them. This CDR3 is CAWSSLDALEQYF. The CDR3 region has the DNA TGTGCCTGGAGCAGCCTCGACGCGCTCGAGCAGTACTTC.

J is TRBJ1-5 and V is TRBV10-2, with TRBD1 matching 7 bases. This CDR3 region has 13 residues. Per the germline V gene, CDR1 is WSHSY and CDR2 is SAAADI. V trimming: 6 bases; J trimming: 4 bases; junction bases outside the gene matches: 3. The CDR3: CASRMTGNQPQHF. Here the CDR3 DNA reads TGCGCCAGCAGAATGACAGGGAATCAGCCCCAGCATTTT.

The chain uses TRBV5-1 and TRBJ2-7; 10 positions match TRBD2. Trimming cost V 4 bases and J 6 bases; bases outside gene matches: 4. The CDR3 consists of 13 residues. The germline V gene encodes CDR1 SGHRS and CDR2 YFSETQ. The CDR3 spells CASSPGTSAEQYF. The CDR3 DNA follows: TGCGCCAGCAGCCCCGGGACTAGCGCCGAGCAGTACTTC.

The chain joins TRBV5-8 to TRBJ2-5, with D tentatively TRBD2 (5 bases). The ends were cut back, 0 bases at V and 3 bases at J, with 6 bases in the middle. The length of the CDR3 is 13 residues. Germline CDR1 reads SGHTS; CDR2 reads YDEGEE. The CDR3 here is CASSLGGEETQYF. In nucleotides, the CDR3 is TGTGCCAGCAGCTTGGGGGGAGAAGAGACCCAGTACTTC.

The CDR3 DNA sequence: TGTGCCAGCAGCTCAAAGGGCGTTAGAACAGATACGCAGTATTTT. Protein sequence: CASSSKGVRTDTQYF. The gene calls are TRBV7-3 and TRBJ2-3, with D unresolved. The germline V gene has CDR1 SGHTA and CDR2 FQGTGA. CDR3 length: 15 amino acids. Trimming took 4 bases from V and 3 from J, leaving 14 bases between them.

For the CDR3, the DNA is TGTGCCAGCAGTGAACAGGGATGGACTGAAGCTTTCTTT. Translation gives CASSEQGWTEAFF. The chain joins TRBV6-4 to TRBJ1-1, with D possibly being TRBD1 (6 bases). The CDR3 is 13 residues long. The V and J ends lost 3 bases and 5 bases respectively, with 10 bases between them. Germline CDR1 reads MRHNA; CDR2 reads SNTAGT.

The rearrangement uses TRBV30 and TRBJ2-7; a possible D gene is TRBD1 (5 bases). CDR1 and CDR2 (germline): GTSNPN, SVGIG (reference sequence). CDR3 length equals 12 residues. Trimming cost V 6 bases and J 9 bases, with 18 bases left between them. The CDR3 loop is CACGLSARGQYF. Here the CDR3 DNA reads TGTGCCTGTGGTCTCTCGGCTAGGGGGCAGTACTTC.

The rearrangement joins TRBV19 to TRBJ2-1; D gene unclear. The V end lost 0 bases, the J end lost 2 bases, and 8 bases lay between the germline ends. The V gene's germline CDR1 is LNHDA and CDR2 SQIVND (reference sequence). The CDR3 extends over 15 amino acids. The CDR3 spells CASSIESSAYNEQFF. The CDR3 bases are TGTGCCAGTAGTATAGAGAGCAGCGCCTACAATGAGCAGTTCTTC. The full variable domain, rest sourced from reference TRBV19 and TRBJ2-1, is DGGITQSPKYLFRKEGQNVTLSCEQNLNHDAMYWYRQDPGQGLRLIYYSQIVNDFQKGDIAEGYSVSREKKESFPLTVTSAQKNPTAFYLCASSIESSAYNEQFFGPGTRLTVL.

The chain combines TRBV28 with TRBJ1-2, with a weak D call TRBD1 (5 bases). V gave up 5 bases and J gave up 1 base, with 17 bases separating them. This CDR3 contains 16 residues. Per the germline V gene, CDR1 is MDHEN and CDR2 is SYDVKM. Written as DNA, the CDR3 is TGTGCCAGCAGTGCCTCAGATGGACACCTTAACTATGGCTACACCTTC. This codes for CASSASDGHLNYGYTF.

The chain uses TRBV19 and TRBJ1-1; 9 positions agree with TRBD1. The CDR3 consists of 16 residues. From germline, CDR1 is LNHDA and CDR2 SQIVND (reference sequence). The J segment lost 1 base and the V segment lost 1 base, leaving 4 bases of the junction unmatched. CDR3 nucleotides: TGTGCCAGTAGTATAGGACAGGGGGTATGGAACACTGAAGCTTTCTTT. Protein product: CASSIGQGVWNTEAFF.

The chain links TRBV5-6 to TRBJ2-3; no firm D call. Germline lookup yields CDR1 SGHDT and CDR2 YYEEEE. CDR3 length: 13 residues. The ends were cut back, 2 bases at V and 2 bases at J, with 6 bases in the middle. CDR3 in DNA: TGTGCCAGCAGCTTAGGGTACACAGATACGCAGTATTTT. Translating gives CASSLGYTDTQYF.

The chain employs TRBV5-5 and TRBJ1-4, with TRBD1 as a possible D gene (5 bases). Trimming left V 5 bases short and J 7 bases short, with 15 bases between. The length of the CDR3 is 14 residues. CDR1 is SGHKS and CDR2 is YYEKEE in the germline V gene (reference sequence). CDR3 loop: CASRRQSNGEKLFF. As DNA, the CDR3 is TGTGCCAGCAGGCGACAGAGTAATGGTGAAAAACTGTTTTTT.

The rearrangement joins TRBV5-6 to TRBJ2-3; the D gene is possibly TRBD2 (5 bases). Trimming took off 4 bases at V and 0 bases at J, with 12 bases between the two ends. Per germline, CDR1 SGHDT and CDR2 YYEEEE. This CDR3 has 15 amino acids. CDR3 coding DNA: TGTGCCAGCAGCGGGAGTGGTCCTAGCACAGATACGCAGTATTTT. Amino acid sequence: CASSGSGPSTDTQYF. Full variable domain (missing parts from reference TRBV5-6 and TRBJ2-3): DAGVTQSPTHLIKTRGQQVTLRCSPKSGHDTVSWYQQALGQGPQFIFQYYEEEERQRGNFPDRFSGHQFPNYSSELNVNALLLGDSALYLCASSGSGPSTDTQYFGPGTRLTVL.

The chain couples TRBV28 to TRBJ2-7; D gene unclear. V lost 4 bases and J 4 bases, leaving 8 bases between the germline ends. CDR1 and CDR2 (germline): MDHEN, SYDVKM. This CDR3 has 12 amino acids. This CDR3 reads CASSSWGYEQYF. As DNA, the CDR3 is TGTGCCAGCAGTTCATGGGGTTACGAGCAGTACTTC.

Concerning this clone: Germline is not matched at one junction end, which may reflect a read error. V gene TRBV6-2 or TRBV6-3 combines with J gene TRBJ2-7; TRBD2 matches at 7 bases. The CDR3 is 15 residues long. Germline V gene lookup returns CDR1 MNHEY and CDR2 SVGEGT. Here the CDR3 DNA reads TGTGCCAGCAGTTACGGAGTAGCGGGCACCTACGAGCTGTACTTC. Translation: CASSYGVAGTYELYF.

The chain employs TRBV27 and TRBJ2-5, with 7 positions matching TRBD2. With V trimmed by 2 bases and J by 5 bases, 8 bases remained unmatched. Germline CDR1 and CDR2: MNHEY and SMNVEV (reference sequence). This CDR3 has 15 amino acids. DNA of the CDR3: TGTGCCAGCAGTTTAGGCGGGAGTCGCGGTGAGACCCAGTACTTC. Amino acid sequence: CASSLGGSRGETQYF.

As DNA, the CDR3 is TGTGCCATCAGTGAGTCATTAAGGTCGAACACTGAAGCTTTCTTT. Protein sequence: CAISESLRSNTEAFF. The rearrangement links TRBV10-3 to TRBJ1-1; the D is unclear. The CDR3 has 15 amino acids. V lost 0 bases and J 1 base, leaving 9 bases between the germline ends. Germline V CDR1 and CDR2: ENHRY, SYGVKD.

This clone showed up just a few times. The chain links TRBV5-1 to TRBJ2-1; unclear D gene. V lost 3 bases to trimming and J lost 0 bases, with 10 bases between them. In germline, CDR1 is SGHRS, CDR2 YFSETQ. CDR3 length: 15 amino acids. The CDR3 region has the DNA TGCGCCAGCAGCTCGACATTAAGCTCCTACAATGAGCAGTTCTTC. This sequence encodes CASSSTLSSYNEQFF.

The V gene is TRBV14, the J gene TRBJ1-6; 12 bases line up with TRBD1. Germline V gives CDR1 SGHDN, CDR2 FVKESK. Trimming took 3 bases from V and 7 from J; bases not matched to a gene: 1. The CDR3 is made up of 15 amino acids. CDR3 protein: CASSQGQGANSPLHF. CDR3 nucleotides: TGTGCCAGCAGCCAGGGACAGGGGGCGAATTCACCCCTCCACTTT. Supplemented by reference TRBV14 and TRBJ1-6, the full variable domain reads EAGVTQFPSHSVIEKGQTVTLRCDPISGHDNLYWYRRVMGKEIKFLLHFVKESKQDESGMPNNRFLAERTGGTYSTLKVQPAELEDSGVYFCASSQGQGANSPLHFGNGTRLTVT.